The entry below gives a single T cell receptor beta chain sequence along with its context. Its cognate antigen is unknown. Clones were read by immunoSEQ multiplex PCR, and TCRdb kept only the in-frame ones, dropping some. The repertoire holds tens of thousands of clones, around four fifths seen once, with 2.5% to 3% in the top ten. The sample comes from a study of cytomegalovirus exposure and HLA in healthy donors. Germline V CDR1 and CDR2: MDHEN, SYDVKM. V dropped 5 bases and J dropped 7; count of bases not matched to a gene: 11. CDR3 length equals 16 residues. General study results and limits: First-cohort TCR clusters were later found to tend to co-occur in the roughly 130 validation repertoires. A list of around 150 TCR beta chains associated with cytomegalovirus was given. As confirmed in vitro, a few CMV-associated chains were specific for CMV antigens. Rare TCR sequences predominated, though certain public TCRs were found in many donors.

Sequences were obtained from PBMCs. The rearrangement uses TRBV28 and TRBJ2-2; TRBD2 matches 9 bases. This receptor was identified in a man aged 25-45 years in good health and CMV-seronegative. The CDR3 reads CASSRAGGQRFGELFF. In nucleotides, the CDR3 is TGTGCCAGCAGTCGTGCGGGGGGGCAGAGGTTCGGGGAGCTGTTTTTT.